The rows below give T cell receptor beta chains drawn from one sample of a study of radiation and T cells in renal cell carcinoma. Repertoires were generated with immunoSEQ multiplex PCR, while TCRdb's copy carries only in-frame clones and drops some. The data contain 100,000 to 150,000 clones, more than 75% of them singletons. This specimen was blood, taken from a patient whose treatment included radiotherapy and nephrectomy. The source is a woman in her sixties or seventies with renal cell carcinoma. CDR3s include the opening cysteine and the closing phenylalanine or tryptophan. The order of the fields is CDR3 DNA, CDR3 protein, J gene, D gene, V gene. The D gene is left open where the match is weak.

cdr3_nt: TGTGCCAGCAGCGTCCTTAGCGGGGGCACCGGGGAGCTGTTTTTT
cdr3_aa: CASSVLSGGTGELFF
j_call: TRBJ2-2
d_call: TRBD2
v_call: TRBV9

cdr3_nt: TGTGCCAGCAGCTTAGCGACCGGGACAGGGGGCAATGAGCAGTTCTTC
cdr3_aa: CASSLATGTGGNEQFF
j_call: TRBJ2-1
d_call: TRBD1
v_call: TRBV7-8

cdr3_nt: TGTGCCAGCAGCTCCCGTGGGGCGATGGGGGCGAACACCGGGGAGCTGTTTTTT
cdr3_aa: CASSSRGAMGANTGELFF
j_call: TRBJ2-2
d_call: .
v_call: TRBV7-3

cdr3_nt: TGTGCCAGCAGTGAGACAGGGTATCGGGACGAGCAGTACTTC
cdr3_aa: CASSETGYRDEQYF
j_call: TRBJ2-7
d_call: TRBD1
v_call: TRBV6-6

cdr3_nt: TGTGCCAGCAGCCAAGCGGGGGCCGAAAAACTGTTTTTT
cdr3_aa: CASSQAGAEKLFF
j_call: TRBJ1-4
d_call: .
v_call: TRBV4-2

cdr3_nt: TGTGCCAGCAGGCAGACAGGGAGGGAGACCCAGTACTTC
cdr3_aa: CASRQTGRETQYF
j_call: TRBJ2-5
d_call: .
v_call: TRBV6-5

cdr3_nt: TGTGCCAGCAGCCCCCGGGCCGGGGGCTACACCTTC
cdr3_aa: CASSPRAGGYTF
j_call: TRBJ1-2
d_call: .
v_call: TRBV7-2

cdr3_nt: TGTGCCAGCAGCTTCCGGGACAGGGGTTTCTACGAGCAGTACTTC
cdr3_aa: CASSFRDRGFYEQYF
j_call: TRBJ2-7
d_call: TRBD1
v_call: TRBV7-2

cdr3_nt: TGCGCCAGCAGCTTGGTTCTGGGACAGCACCTTAACTATGGCTACACCTTC
cdr3_aa: CASSLVLGQHLNYGYTF
j_call: TRBJ1-2
d_call: TRBD1
v_call: TRBV5-1

cdr3_nt: TGTGCCAGCAGCAAGAGGACAGGCGACTTCTCTTACGAGCAGTACTTC
cdr3_aa: CASSKRTGDFSYEQYF
j_call: TRBJ2-7
d_call: TRBD1
v_call: TRBV11-2